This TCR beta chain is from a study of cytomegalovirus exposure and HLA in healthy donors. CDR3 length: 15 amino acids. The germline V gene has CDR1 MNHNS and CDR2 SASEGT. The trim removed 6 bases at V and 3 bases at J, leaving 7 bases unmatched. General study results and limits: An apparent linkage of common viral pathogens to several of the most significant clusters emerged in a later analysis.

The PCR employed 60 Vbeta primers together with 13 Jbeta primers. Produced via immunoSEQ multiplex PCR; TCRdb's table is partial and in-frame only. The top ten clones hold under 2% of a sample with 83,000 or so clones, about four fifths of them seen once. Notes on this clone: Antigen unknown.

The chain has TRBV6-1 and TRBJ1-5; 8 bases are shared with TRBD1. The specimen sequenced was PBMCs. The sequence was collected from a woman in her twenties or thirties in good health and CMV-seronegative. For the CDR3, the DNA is TGTGCCAGCAGGGGCGGACAGGGCGTCAATCAGCCCCAGCATTTT. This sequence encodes CASRGGQGVNQPQHF.